This passage covers 31 T cell receptor beta chains from one sample sequenced in a study of blood T cell repertoires in COVID-19. Clones were sequenced by immunoSEQ multiplex PCR, and TCRdb holds only the in-frame ones, with some missing. The table records about 260,000 clones, around 86% of them present only once. Sequenced input: peripheral blood. The receptors here all came from a woman aged 40 to 55 who had recovered from COVID-19.

The chain uses TRBV5-5 and TRBJ1-3, with D tentatively TRBD1 (5 bases). The CDR3 extends over 16 amino acids. Trimming took off 0 bases at V and 0 bases at J, with 10 bases between the two ends. The germline gives CDR1 SGHKS, CDR2 YYEKEE (reference sequence). The CDR3 DNA is TGTGCCAGCAGCTTGGAGGGGTCCCGCTCTGGAAACACCATATATTTT. It yields the protein CASSLEGSRSGNTIYF.

With regard to this clone: The sample holds other DNA sequences that translate to the same CDR3. This chain joins TRBV20-1 and TRBJ1-1; tentative D call: TRBD1 (6 bases). The CDR3 spans 11 residues. The V and J ends lost 5 bases and 3 bases respectively, with 7 bases between them. Per the germline V gene, CDR1 is DFQATT and CDR2 is SNEGSKA (reference sequence). The CDR3 DNA reads TGCAGTGCTGGACAGTACACTGAAGCTTTCTTT. This encodes CSAGQYTEAFF.

This chain links TRBV10-3 with TRBJ1-1; the D gene is possibly TRBD1 (5 bases). The CDR3 consists of 12 residues. Germline V gene data show CDR1 as ENHRY and CDR2 as SYGVKD. V was pared by 5 bases and J by 8 bases, with 12 bases between. CDR3: CAISFDRLEAFF. The CDR3 DNA follows: TGTGCCATCAGTTTCGACAGATTGGAAGCTTTCTTT.

The V gene is TRBV9, the J gene TRBJ2-2, with a tentative D call TRBD1 (7 bases). The germline gives CDR1 SGDLS, CDR2 YYNGEE. V lost 4 bases and J 3 bases, leaving 16 bases between the germline ends. The CDR3 totals 16 residues. The CDR3, as DNA: TGTGCCAGCAGCTTAGAGGAGGGGGCTCACACCGGGGAGCTGTTTTTT. Encoded protein: CASSLEEGAHTGELFF.

This chain uses TRBV9 with TRBJ1-3; D gene ambiguous. Germline CDR1 SGDLS, CDR2 YYNGEE. The CDR3 is 14 residues long. The ends were cut back, 0 bases at V and 3 bases at J, with 7 bases in the middle. CDR3 bases: TGTGCCAGCAGCGTAGAAAGCGTTGGAAACACCATATATTTT. It translates to CASSVESVGNTIYF.

The chain links TRBV11-2 to TRBJ1-1; D gene unclear. The CDR3 totals 13 residues. V was trimmed by 0 bases and J by 1 base, leaving 3 bases between them. The germline V gene encodes CDR1 SGHAT and CDR2 FQNNGV. The chain's CDR3 is CASSLDQNTEAFF. In DNA, the CDR3 is TGTGCCAGCAGCTTAGACCAGAACACTGAAGCTTTCTTT.

This sequence joins TRBV19 and TRBJ1-5, with TRBD1 identical over 9 bases. Germline assignment: CDR1 LNHDA and CDR2 SQIVND (reference sequence). The J segment lost 5 bases and the V segment lost 10 bases, leaving 15 bases of the junction unmatched. The CDR3 runs to 16 residues. CDR3 sequence (DNA): TGTGCCACTCCGGGACAGGGCGGGCTGGGGGATCAGCCCCAGCATTTT. Protein sequence: CATPGQGGLGDQPQHF.

This clone was observed a single time. V is TRBV30 and J is TRBJ1-2, with TRBD1 matching 11 bases. Germline CDR1 is GTSNPN and CDR2 is SVGIG (reference sequence). V was clipped by 1 base and J by 4 bases; unmatched bases: 2. The CDR3 totals 14 residues. CDR3 amino acids: CAWSGDRGVYGYTF. The CDR3 DNA reads as TGTGCCTGGAGTGGGGACAGGGGGGTCTATGGCTACACCTTC.

This rearrangement joins TRBV2 to TRBJ1-4, with D possibly TRBD1 on 5 matching bases. CDR3 length equals 15 residues. The V end lost 0 bases, the J end lost 6 bases, and 11 bases lay between the germline ends. CDR1 SNHLY and CDR2 FYNNEI come from the germline V gene. CDR3 amino acids: CASSEAGRDDEKLFF. For the CDR3, the DNA is TGTGCCAGCAGTGAAGCCGGCAGGGATGATGAAAAACTGTTTTTT.

The V call is TRBV7-9, the J call TRBJ1-4, with TRBD1 matching 8 bases. There are 15 residues in the CDR3. Germline lookup yields CDR1 SEHNR and CDR2 FQNEAQ (reference sequence). With 3 bases clipped from V and 7 bases from J, the junction kept 7 bases outside the gene matches. In DNA form, the CDR3 reads TGTGCCAGCAGCTTTGACAGGGGAACGTTTGAAAAACTGTTTTTT. It specifies CASSFDRGTFEKLFF.

This clone was found a few times. The chain has TRBV28 and TRBJ1-1; D ambiguous. V lost 7 bases to trimming and J lost 4 bases, with 13 bases between them. The CDR3 is 13 amino acids. Looked up from germline, CDR1 is MDHEN and CDR2 is SYDVKM. The CDR3 nucleotides read TGTGCCAGCACCCAGATCGGGATCACTGAAGCTTTCTTT. It is translated as CASTQIGITEAFF.

This rearrangement joins TRBV6-5 to TRBJ2-7, with TRBD1 matching over 8 bases. Per germline, CDR1 MNHEY and CDR2 SVGAGI. This CDR3 region has 14 residues. V lost 4 bases, J lost 12 bases, and 14 bases stayed unmatched. The CDR3 coding sequence is TGTGCCAGCAGTTTCCGACAGGGGCACACTCCCCGGTACTTC. Amino acids: CASSFRQGHTPRYF.

The chain links TRBV5-4 to TRBJ2-3, with 8 bases that match TRBD2. V trimming: 4 bases; J trimming: 2 bases; junction bases outside the gene matches: 6. The CDR3 loop spans 15 amino acids. Germline V lookup: CDR1 SGHNT, CDR2 YYREEE (reference sequence). This CDR3 reads CASSRGGGYTDTQYF. In DNA form, the CDR3 reads TGTGCCAGCAGCCGCGGCGGGGGGTACACAGATACGCAGTATTTT.

The rearrangement uses TRBV5-8 and TRBJ1-1; TRBD1 matches 7 bases. The germline gives CDR1 SGHTS, CDR2 YDEGEE. The CDR3 has 17 amino acids. With V trimmed by 3 bases and J by 1 base, 12 bases remained unmatched. The CDR3 region has the DNA TGTGCCAGCAGCTCCCCAATGCGCGACAGGGAGAACACTGAAGCTTTCTTT. Protein: CASSSPMRDRENTEAFF.

This chain connects TRBV9 to TRBJ2-7, with D possibly being TRBD2 (6 bases). The V end was cut by 0 bases, the J end by 2 bases, with 15 bases between. The V gene's germline CDR1 is SGDLS and CDR2 YYNGEE. The CDR3 loop spans 16 amino acids. The CDR3 nucleotides read TGTGCCAGCAGCGTAGACTCCCTAGCGCCAGCCTACGAGCAGTACTTC. Protein sequence: CASSVDSLAPAYEQYF.

The V and J genes are TRBV15 and TRBJ2-1, with D unclear. This CDR3 region has 15 residues. CDR1 and CDR2 (germline): LNHNV, YYDKDF (reference sequence). Trimming cost V 1 base and J 8 bases, with 15 bases left between them. DNA for the CDR3: TGTGCCACCAGCAGAGGCCGGGTCGGTAGGCATGAGCAGTTCTTC. Amino acids: CATSRGRVGRHEQFF.

The chain carries TRBV27 and TRBJ1-1; D gene uncertain. The V gene lost 4 bases and the J gene lost 4 bases, with 10 bases spanning the gap. The germline gives CDR1 MNHEY, CDR2 SMNVEV (reference sequence). The CDR3 is 13 amino acids. CDR3 loop: CASSYQAGTEAFF. The CDR3 DNA follows: TGTGCCAGCAGTTACCAAGCGGGCACTGAAGCTTTCTTT.

The rearrangement joins TRBV19 to TRBJ1-5; 11 bases line up with TRBD1. The CDR3 covers 15 residues. V was clipped by 3 bases and J by 4 bases; unmatched bases: 2. The germline V gene has CDR1 LNHDA and CDR2 SQIVND (reference sequence). The CDR3 sequence: CASSMGQGGNQPQHF. In DNA, the CDR3 is TGTGCCAGTAGTATGGGACAGGGGGGGAATCAGCCCCAGCATTTT.

V gene TRBV7-8 combines with J gene TRBJ2-7; 8 bases match TRBD2. This CDR3 spans 15 amino acids. J was trimmed by 3 bases and V by 5 bases; bases with no gene match: 9. Germline assignment: CDR1 SGHVS and CDR2 FQNEAQ. CDR3 coding DNA: TGTGCCAGCAGCCCTGGGACTAGGGAGCACTACGAGCAGTACTTC. This translates into CASSPGTREHYEQYF.

The CDR3, as DNA: TGTGCCAGCAGGAGGACAGGGGATACCTACAATGAGCAGTTCTTC. Amino acids: CASRRTGDTYNEQFF. The J gene is TRBJ2-1, the V gene TRBV6-5; 9 nucleotides align to TRBD1. Germline loops: CDR1 MNHEY, CDR2 SVGAGI. Trimming took 6 bases from V and 2 from J; bases not matched to a gene: 5. This CDR3 spans 15 amino acids.

This clone occurred once. This rearrangement joins TRBV5-1 to TRBJ1-4; D unresolved. The ends were cut back, 2 bases at V and 5 bases at J, with 13 bases in the middle. The germline CDR1 and CDR2 sequences are SGHRS and YFSETQ. The length of the CDR3 is 15 residues. CDR3 region: CASSLYSTTNEKLFF. For the CDR3, the DNA is TGCGCCAGCAGCTTATACAGCACCACAAATGAAAAACTGTTTTTT.

The chain links TRBV7-6 to TRBJ1-1; the D is unclear. CDR1 SGHVS and CDR2 FNYEAQ come from the germline V gene. The CDR3 loop spans 16 amino acids. V dropped 5 bases and J dropped 2 bases, with 18 bases sitting between them. CDR3 amino acids: CASSPQRLYFNTEAFF. CDR3 DNA: TGTGCCAGCAGCCCCCAGAGACTATACTTTAACACTGAAGCTTTCTTT.

CDR3: CSAPGDRFTDTQYF. The CDR3 region has the DNA TGCAGCGCCCCTGGGGACAGGTTTACAGATACGCAGTATTTT. This sequence joins TRBV29-1 and TRBJ2-3, with 8 bases that match TRBD1. Losses at the gene ends were 7 bases for V and 3 bases for J; bases not matched to a gene: 9. CDR1 SQVTM and CDR2 ANQGSEA come from the germline V gene. The CDR3 has 14 amino acids.

V usage is TRBV18 and J usage is TRBJ2-5; possibly TRBD1 for D (6 bases). Trimming cost V 1 base and J 1 base, with 19 bases left between them. CDR3 length equals 18 residues. Germline CDR1 reads KGHSH; CDR2 reads LQKENI. The chain's CDR3 is CASSPQLLSTGGQETQYF. As DNA, the CDR3 is TGTGCCAGCTCACCACAACTTCTATCGACAGGTGGCCAAGAGACCCAGTACTTC.

V usage is TRBV3-1 (or the pseudogene TRBV3-2) and J usage is TRBJ1-2, with D possibly matching TRBD1 (6 bases). Germline loops: CDR1 LGHDT, CDR2 YNNKEL (reference sequence). This CDR3 spans 17 amino acids. Trimming took off 0 bases at V and 5 bases at J, with 19 bases between the two ends. The CDR3 is CASSQESGGGVGYGYTF. In nucleotides, the CDR3 is TGTGCCAGCAGCCAAGAATCGGGAGGGGGTGTTGGGTATGGCTACACCTTC.

The chain employs TRBV6-5 and TRBJ1-2; 8 bases are shared with TRBD1. Per germline, CDR1 MNHEY and CDR2 SVGAGI. CDR3 length: 14 amino acids. V lost 5 bases to trimming and J lost 3 bases; unmatched junction nucleotides: 5. Here the CDR3 DNA reads TGTGCCAGCAGTCCTTTGGACAGGGACTATGGCTACACCTTC. Protein: CASSPLDRDYGYTF.

The gene calls are TRBV4-3 and TRBJ2-7; D not certain. V lost 3 bases to trimming and J lost 0 bases, with 6 bases between them. Per the germline V gene, CDR1 is LGHNA and CDR2 is YSLEER. The CDR3 has 13 residues. CDR3 nucleotide sequence: TGCGCCAGCAGCCACTCAGGCTCCTACGAGCAGTACTTC. Protein product: CASSHSGSYEQYF.

This sequence joins TRBV6-2 or TRBV6-3 and TRBJ1-1; D gene uncertain. This CDR3 has 11 residues. The V gene lost 6 bases and the J gene lost 11 bases, with 13 bases spanning the gap. Looked up from germline, CDR1 is MNHEY and CDR2 is SVGEGT. CDR3 nucleotide sequence: TGTGCCAGCAGCCTGGGCTACCTTGCTTTCTTT. Translating gives CASSLGYLAFF.

J is TRBJ1-3 and V is TRBV5-4, with 7 nucleotides matching TRBD1. Germline CDR1 is SGHNT and CDR2 is YYREEE (reference sequence). V shed 4 bases, J shed 7 bases, and the junction held 5 bases outside the gene matches. The length of the CDR3 is 13 residues. The CDR3 nucleotides are TGTGCCAGCAGCCCTGACAGGGTTAACACCATATATTTT. Protein: CASSPDRVNTIYF.

The chain employs TRBV3-1 (or the pseudogene TRBV3-2) and TRBJ1-5; 11 bases are a match to TRBD1. After removal of 3 bases from V and 8 bases from J, the junction contained 6 bases not matched to a gene. Germline CDR1 and CDR2: LGHDT and YNNKEL (reference sequence). The CDR3 is 15 residues long. The CDR3 is CASSHMDRGLKPQHF. In DNA, the CDR3 is TGTGCCAGCAGCCACATGGACAGGGGGCTGAAGCCCCAGCATTTT.

This sequence joins TRBV14 and TRBJ1-1; 7 bases fit TRBD1. CDR3 length equals 12 residues. V lost 3 bases to trimming and J lost 11 bases; unmatched junction nucleotides: 6. Germline V gene lookup returns CDR1 SGHDN and CDR2 FVKESK. The CDR3 loop reads CASSQPGGRAFF. DNA for the CDR3: TGTGCCAGCAGCCAGCCAGGGGGGCGTGCTTTCTTT.